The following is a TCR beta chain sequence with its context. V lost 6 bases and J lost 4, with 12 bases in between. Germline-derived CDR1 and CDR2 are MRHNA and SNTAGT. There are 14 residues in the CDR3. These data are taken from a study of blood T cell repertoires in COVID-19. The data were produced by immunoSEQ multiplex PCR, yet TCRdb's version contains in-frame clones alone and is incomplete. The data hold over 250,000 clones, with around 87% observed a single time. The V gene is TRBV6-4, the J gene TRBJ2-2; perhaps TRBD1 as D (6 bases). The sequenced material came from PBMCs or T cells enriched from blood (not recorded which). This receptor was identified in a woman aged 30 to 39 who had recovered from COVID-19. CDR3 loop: CASSARGFTGELFF. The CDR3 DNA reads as TGTGCCAGCAGCGCCAGGGGTTTCACCGGGGAGCTGTTTTTT.